This TCR beta chain was recovered during a study of early stage breast cancer tumors. Whole-study findings and limits: Compared with adjacent normal breast, tumors showed 2.5 to 3-fold denser, more clonal T cells.

Generated by immunoSEQ multiplex PCR, the TCRdb table keeps only in-frame clones and is missing some. The table records about 36,000 clones, 70% to 85% of them present only once. On this clone: No antigen is known for it.

The sequence derives from a person in their sixties with breast cancer. Material for sequencing was blood.

The CDR3 DNA is TGTGCCTGTGTTCGGGGGGGCAGCACAGATACGCAGTATTTT. Protein: CACVRGGSTDTQYF. The chain links TRBV30 to TRBJ2-3; 8 bases align to TRBD2. This CDR3 is built from 14 residues. The V gene's germline CDR1 is GTSNPN and CDR2 SVGIG (reference sequence). Trimming removed 6 bases from V and 0 bases from J; junction bases left unmatched: 5. The complete variable domain, with remaining parts taken from reference TRBV30 and TRBJ2-3, reads SQTIHQWPATLVQPVGSPLSLECTVEGTSNPNLYWYRQAAGRGLQLLFYSVGIGQISSEVPQNLSASRPQDRQFILSSKKLLLSDSGFYLCACVRGGSTDTQYFGPGTRLTVL.